These 27 T cell receptor beta chains share one sample of origin, sequenced in a study of human T cells and chemical hapten exposure. This sample's time point: pre-sensitization, week 0. Treatment indicated: therapeutic diphenylcyclopropenone sensitization with weekly scalp DPC. MiXCR was run by TCRdb on the RACE reads, yielding one entry per CDR3 protein. The sample includes 62,000 or so distinct CDR3 sequences, approximately 10% of them seen just once. Material: whole blood, obtained in connection with sensitization to the hapten diphenylcyclopropenone (DPC). These receptors were obtained from a woman aged 45-65 years with alopecia areata. Some clones in this sample may be carry-over from other donors' samples.

This clonotype was observed at least ten times. CDR3: CASSDPSTSGLKNTGELFF. In DNA, the CDR3 is TGTGCCAGCAGTGATCCTTCGACTAGCGGGTTAAAAAACACCGGGGAGCTGTTTTTT. The J gene is TRBJ2-2, the V gene TRBV2, with 10 bases aligning to TRBD2. Germline values: CDR1 SNHLY, CDR2 FYNNEI. J lost 2 bases, V lost 3 bases, and 12 bases had no gene match. The CDR3 runs to 19 residues.

The rearrangement uses TRBV7-8 and TRBJ2-1; TRBD2 matches 11 bases. CDR1 and CDR2 (germline): SGHVS, FQNEAQ. Unmatched junction bases numbered 6, after V lost 5 bases and J lost 0 bases. This CDR3 is 17 amino acids long. The DNA for the CDR3 is TGTGCCAGCAGCCAGCCCCTAGCGGGGGGCTCCTACAATGAGCAGTTCTTC. Encoded protein: CASSQPLAGGSYNEQFF. The whole variable domain, remainder taken from reference TRBV7-8 and TRBJ2-1, is GAGVSQSPRYKVAKRGQDVALRCDPISGHVSLFWYQQALGQGPEFLTYFQNEAQLDKSGLPSDRFFAERPEGSVSTLKIQRTQQEDSAVYLCASSQPLAGGSYNEQFFGPGTRLTVL.

The rearrangement joins TRBV12-2 to TRBJ1-3; the table's D call, TRBD1, was not checked against the DNA. TRBV12-2 is annotated as a pseudogene. The CDR3 has 17 amino acids. The CDR3 here is CASRLWGTGGSGNTIYF. Here the CDR3 DNA reads TGTGCAAGTCGCTTATGGGGAACAGGAGGCTCCGGAAACACCATATATTTT.

The chain links TRBV27 to TRBJ2-3; no clear D gene. The CDR3 totals 14 residues. The V end lost 6 bases, the J end lost 3 bases, and 13 bases lay between the germline ends. Germline V gene lookup returns CDR1 MNHEY and CDR2 SMNVEV (reference sequence). This chain's CDR3 is CASSRHGSTDTQYF. CDR3 coding DNA: TGTGCCAGCAGCCGACATGGTTCAACAGATACGCAGTATTTT.

V and J are TRBV29-1 and TRBJ2-3; D is uncertain. There are 11 residues in the CDR3. The V end lost 7 bases, the J end lost 9 bases, and 14 bases lay between the germline ends. CDR1 SQVTM and CDR2 ANQGSEA come from the germline V gene. The chain's CDR3 is CSAGTGSTQYF. CDR3 nucleotide sequence: TGCAGCGCCGGAACCGGATCGACGCAGTATTTT.

V usage is TRBV5-5 and J usage is TRBJ2-5, with 7 bases fitting TRBD2. The CDR3 runs to 15 residues. The V gene end was trimmed by 2 bases and the J gene end by 2 bases; junction bases not matched to a gene: 6. Germline V gene lookup returns CDR1 SGHKS and CDR2 YYEKEE (reference sequence). CDR3 residues: CASSFAGTKQETQYF. For the CDR3, the DNA is TGTGCCAGCAGCTTCGCCGGGACTAAACAAGAGACCCAGTACTTC.

This clonotype was seen more than once but under ten times. The CDR3 coding sequence is TGTGCCAGCAGCTTTTTGGGCCCAAGCGGGCGCACAGATACGCAGTATTTT. It is translated as CASSFLGPSGRTDTQYF. This chain uses TRBV7-9 with TRBJ2-3; TRBD2 might be the D (6 bases). Germline V lookup: CDR1 SEHNR, CDR2 FQNEAQ (reference sequence). V was trimmed by 3 bases and J by 1 base, leaving 17 bases between them. The CDR3 spans 17 residues.

This clonotype was detected ten times or more. Written as DNA, the CDR3 is TGTGCCAGCAGTCCGAGGTGGGCTAGCGGGAGCTCAGATACGCAGTATTTT. Translated: CASSPRWASGSSDTQYF. The chain couples TRBV6-1 to TRBJ2-3, with 10 bases aligning to TRBD2. Germline V gene lookup returns CDR1 MNHNS and CDR2 SASEGT. The CDR3 contains 17 residues. The V segment lost 5 bases and the J segment 4 bases; nucleotides outside the gene matches: 12.

The J gene is TRBJ2-7, the V gene TRBV6-5; 10 nucleotides agree with TRBD2. V shed 9 bases, J shed 6 bases, and the junction held 8 bases outside the gene matches. This CDR3 spans 13 amino acids. Germline V gene sequence: CDR1 MNHEY, CDR2 SVGAGI. In DNA, the CDR3 is TGTGCCAGTTCTACTAGCGGGGTGGGCGAGCAGTACTTC. Encoded protein: CASSTSGVGEQYF.

This clonotype was seen ten or more times. The genes are TRBV6-2 or TRBV6-3 and TRBJ1-5; D is uncertain. The CDR3 runs 16 residues. The V end was cut by 2 bases, the J end by 1 base, with 12 bases between. In germline, CDR1 is MNHEY, CDR2 SVGEGT. The CDR3 here is CASSYGPYFSNQPQHF. The CDR3 DNA sequence: TGTGCCAGCAGTTACGGACCGTATTTCAGCAATCAGCCCCAGCATTTT.

This clonotype came up many times. The genes are TRBV5-4 and TRBJ2-5; 12 positions agree with TRBD1. There are 16 residues in the CDR3. CDR1 is SGHNT and CDR2 is YYREEE in the germline V gene (reference sequence). The V segment lost 7 bases and the J segment 1 base; nucleotides outside the gene matches: 8. CDR3 bases: TGTGCCAGCTTCAGACGGGACAGGGGGCCCCAAGAGACCCAGTACTTC. Protein: CASFRRDRGPQETQYF.

The J gene is TRBJ2-7, the V gene TRBV12-3 or TRBV12-4; the match to TRBD1 covers 10 bases. The CDR3 extends over 15 amino acids. J gave up 2 bases and V 3 bases, and 4 bases lay outside the gene matches. CDR3 region: CASSFRTGGPYEQYF. CDR3 DNA: TGTGCCAGCAGTTTTAGGACAGGGGGGCCCTACGAGCAGTACTTC.

This clonotype was found many times. The CDR3 sequence: CASSLGGLAVNYEQYF. The CDR3 DNA follows: TGTGCCAGCAGCTTGGGGGGACTAGCGGTAAACTACGAGCAGTACTTC. The genes are TRBV5-4 and TRBJ2-7; TRBD2 matches at 11 bases. CDR1 SGHNT and CDR2 YYREEE come from the germline V gene (reference sequence). The trim removed 0 bases at V and 3 bases at J, leaving 5 bases unmatched. This CDR3 region has 16 residues.

This clonotype was counted at least ten times. The rearrangement uses TRBV28 and TRBJ1-5; D ambiguous. Germline-derived CDR1 and CDR2 are MDHEN and SYDVKM. The ends were cut back, 6 bases at V and 7 bases at J, with 10 bases in the middle. This CDR3 has 12 amino acids. CDR3 DNA sequence: TGTGCCAGCAGGACTGCCGGCCAGCCCCAGCATTTT. It encodes CASRTAGQPQHF.

Ten or more counts support this clonotype. The chain couples TRBV30 to TRBJ2-5; the match to TRBD2 covers 9 bases. From germline, CDR1 is GTSNPN and CDR2 SVGIG (reference sequence). With 2 bases clipped from V and 1 base from J, the junction kept 11 bases outside the gene matches. The CDR3 is 17 amino acids. DNA for the CDR3: TGTGCCTGGAGTACTCGACTAGCGGCGACCTCCCAAGAGACCCAGTACTTC. This translates into CAWSTRLAATSQETQYF.

This clonotype was counted at least ten times. V gene TRBV6-5 combines with J gene TRBJ2-1, with 10 nucleotides matching TRBD2. The CDR3 sequence is 15 residues long. The germline gives CDR1 MNHEY, CDR2 SVGAGI. The V segment lost 3 bases and the J segment 8 bases; nucleotides outside the gene matches: 7. As DNA, the CDR3 is TGTGCCAGCAGTTATGCAGCGGGGGGGAATGATGAGCAGTTCTTC. This gives the protein CASSYAAGGNDEQFF.

This clonotype was detected ten times or more. The chain has TRBV11-2 and TRBJ2-1; D is possibly TRBD2 (5 bases). The germline V and J ends were trimmed by 3 bases and 5 bases, with 11 bases remaining between them. Germline CDR1 SGHAT, CDR2 FQNNGV. This CDR3 region has 14 residues. The CDR3 DNA follows: TGTGCCAGCAGCTTGACCCGGGGAAACAATGAGCAGTTCTTC. It codes for CASSLTRGNNEQFF.

This clonotype has ten or more counts. This chain joins TRBV10-1 and TRBJ2-2; D call uncertain. The CDR3 covers 21 residues. Germline CDR1 and CDR2: WNHNN and SYGVQD (reference sequence). V was clipped by 3 bases and J by 3 bases, with 29 bases between them. CDR3 nucleotides: TGCGCCAGCAGTGAAAAAGGGTGTGACTCCGAAGCTCCCGAGCACACCGGGGAGCTGTTTTTT. Protein: CASSEKGCDSEAPEHTGELFF.

The chain employs TRBV7-2 and TRBJ2-5, with 14 nucleotides matching TRBD2. V gave up 5 bases and J gave up 4 bases; unmatched junction bases: 9. This CDR3 has 17 residues. Germline CDR1 and CDR2: SGHTA and FQGNSA. For the CDR3, the DNA is TGTGCCAGCAGCATAGTACCGGGACTAGCGGGGGTAGAGACCCAGTACTTC. Amino acid sequence: CASSIVPGLAGVETQYF.

The CDR3 is CASSLRQGGGAFF. In nucleotides, the CDR3 is TGTGCCAGCAGCTTAAGACAGGGCGGTGGGGCTTTCTTT. The V and J genes are TRBV7-2 and TRBJ1-1, with TRBD1 matching 7 bases. This CDR3 comprises 13 residues. The V gene's germline CDR1 is SGHTA and CDR2 FQGNSA. J was trimmed by 11 bases and V by 2 bases; bases with no gene match: 8.

This clonotype has only a few counts. The chain couples TRBV30 to TRBJ2-6; D uncertain. V lost 0 bases, J lost 1 base, and 10 bases lay in between. The germline gives CDR1 GTSNPN, CDR2 SVGIG (reference sequence). The CDR3 length is 16 residues. CDR3 region: CAWSVGPFSGANVLTF. For the CDR3, the DNA is TGTGCCTGGAGTGTAGGTCCTTTTTCTGGGGCCAACGTCCTGACTTTC.

This clonotype was counted ten times or more. The chain employs TRBV5-1 and TRBJ2-5; 12 positions agree with TRBD2. Looked up from germline, CDR1 is SGHRS and CDR2 is YFSETQ. Trimming removed 4 bases from V and 5 bases from J; junction bases left unmatched: 18. The CDR3 sequence is 19 residues long. The CDR3: CASSRAGTSGSGTMETQYF. In DNA form, the CDR3 reads TGCGCCAGCAGCAGGGCCGGGACTAGCGGGTCAGGAACGATGGAGACCCAGTACTTC.

This clonotype was picked up a small number of times. CDR3 nucleotide sequence: TGTGCCAGCAGTTCCGCCGGGACAGGGAAGCACGAGCAGTACTTC. Its translation: CASSSAGTGKHEQYF. The chain employs TRBV6-2 or TRBV6-3 and TRBJ2-7; the match to TRBD1 covers 9 bases. Germline loops: CDR1 MNHEY, CDR2 SVGEGT. CDR3 size: 15 residues. V was clipped by 4 bases and J by 5 bases; unmatched bases: 9.

This clonotype was counted between two and nine times. The chain links TRBV30 to TRBJ2-7; a weak D match, TRBD1 (5 bases). The ends were cut back, 3 bases at V and 3 bases at J, with 21 bases in the middle. Germline CDR1 is GTSNPN and CDR2 is SVGIG (reference sequence). This CDR3 is 16 amino acids long. CDR3 protein: CAWSRPGSGAVYEQYF. The CDR3 nucleotides read TGTGCCTGGAGCCGCCCCGGTTCTGGGGCCGTCTACGAGCAGTACTTC. Filled out from reference TRBV30 and TRBJ2-7, the complete variable domain reads SQTIHQWPATLVQPVGSPLSLECTVEGTSNPNLYWYRQAAGRGLQLLFYSVGIGQISSEVPQNLSASRPQDRQFILSSKKLLLSDSGFYLCAWSRPGSGAVYEQYFGPGTRLTVT.

There are many counts of this clonotype. The V and J genes are TRBV6-2 or TRBV6-3 and TRBJ1-2, with no clear D. In germline, CDR1 is MNHEY, CDR2 SVGEGT. Deletions cut 2 bases from V and 5 bases from J, with 3 bases between. CDR3 length: 11 residues. CDR3 sequence: CASSYQYGYTF. The CDR3 DNA is TGTGCCAGCAGTTACCAGTATGGCTACACCTTC.

This clonotype has more than one count but fewer than ten. The chain joins TRBV6-5 to TRBJ2-3; tentatively, D is TRBD1 or TRBD2 (6 bases each). Germline CDR1 is MNHEY and CDR2 is SVGAGI. V dropped 10 bases and J dropped 1 base, with 21 bases sitting between them. This CDR3 contains 16 residues. Here the CDR3 DNA reads TGTGCCACCCTAGGGGCCTACGGGGGCGGCACAGATACGCAGTATTTT. The encoded protein is CATLGAYGGGTDTQYF.

This clonotype was counted ten times or more. In DNA, the CDR3 is TGCAGTGTTCCAAGCTCTGGGGCCAACGTCCTGACTTTC. Translating gives CSVPSSGANVLTF. The chain uses TRBV20-1 and TRBJ2-6; D unclear. Germline values: CDR1 DFQATT, CDR2 SNEGSKA (reference sequence). This CDR3 is built from 13 residues. V was pared by 7 bases and J by 0 bases, with 7 bases between.